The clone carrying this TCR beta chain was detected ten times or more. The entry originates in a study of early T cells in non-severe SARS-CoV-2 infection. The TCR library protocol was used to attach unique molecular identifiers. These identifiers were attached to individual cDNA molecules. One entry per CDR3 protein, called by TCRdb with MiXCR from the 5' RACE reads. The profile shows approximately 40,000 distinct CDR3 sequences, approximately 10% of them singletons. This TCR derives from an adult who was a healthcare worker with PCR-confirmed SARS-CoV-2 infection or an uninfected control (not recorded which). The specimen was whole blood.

CDR3 DNA: TGTGCCAGCAGCTTAGCTCGGGTGTACCAAGAGACCCAGTACTTC. Its protein product is CASSLARVYQETQYF. The chain recombines TRBV7-9 with TRBJ2-5; no firm D call. CDR1 and CDR2 (germline): SEHNR, FQNEAQ (reference sequence). The CDR3 runs 15 residues. The V gene lost 0 bases and the J gene lost 0 bases, with 8 bases spanning the gap.